These 9 T cell receptor beta chains were all obtained from the same sample, sequenced in a study of HIV-infected children after antiretroviral therapy interruption. A 3' RACE protocol on RNA, with unique molecular identifiers, produced the TCR library. Using its own MiXCR run on the 3' RACE reads, TCRdb lists one record per CDR3 protein. In the table there are about 89,000 distinct CDR3 sequences, about 7.2% of which are singletons. Treatment indicated: PENTA 11 planned treatment interruption arm or continuous ART arm. Sequences were derived from CD45RA+ CD4+ T cells from PBMCs, pooled from several time points, sampled from a donor given antiretroviral therapy, either interrupted or continuous. Subset indicated: naive CD4+ CD45RA+ CD45RO- T cells. These TCRs come from a pool of human donors with HIV.

This clonotype was observed at least ten times. The chain joins TRBV15 to TRBJ2-7; D unclear. Per germline, CDR1 LNHNV and CDR2 YYDKDF (reference sequence). The CDR3 sequence is 13 residues long. V lost 0 bases and J lost 1, with 4 bases in between. The CDR3 DNA reads TGTGCCACCAGCAGAGAGGGGTCCTACGAGCAGTACTTC. Its translation: CATSREGSYEQYF.

Worth noting for this clonotype: This clone may be a read error of a much larger clone one base away. The CDR3 region has the DNA TGTGTCAGCAGCTTAGCCGGGACAGGGAGGCGCGAGACCCAGTACTTC. Its translation is CVSSLAGTGRRETQYF. V usage is TRBV7-2 and J usage is TRBJ2-5, with TRBD1 matching over 9 bases. The CDR3 has 16 amino acids. Germline V lookup: CDR1 SGHTA, CDR2 FQGNSA.

The gene calls are TRBV9 and TRBJ2-1; D remains ambiguous. Germline CDR1 reads SGDLS; CDR2 reads YYNGEE. CDR3 size: 14 residues. Trimming shortened V by 7 bases and J by 9 bases, and 20 bases separated the two germline ends. CDR3 bases: TGTGCCAGCGGAAAGTCCAGTAGTAGTGGTGAGCAGTTCTTC. It is translated as CASGKSSSSGEQFF. The entire variable domain, with the rest obtained from reference TRBV9 and TRBJ2-1, is as follows: DSGVTQTPKHLITATGQRVTLRCSPRSGDLSVYWYQQSLDQGLQFLIQYYNGEERAKGNILERFSAQQFPDLHSELNLSSLELGDSALYFCASGKSSSSGEQFFGPGTRLTVL.

In this sample, this clonotype turned up many times. This chain uses TRBV7-8 with TRBJ2-1; 9 bases map to TRBD2. Per germline, CDR1 SGHVS and CDR2 FQNEAQ. This CDR3 comprises 15 residues. J lost 2 bases, V lost 5 bases, and 4 bases had no gene match. CDR3 amino acids: CASSRQRGAYNEQFF. In nucleotides, the CDR3 is TGTGCCAGCAGCCGCCAGCGGGGGGCCTACAATGAGCAGTTCTTC.

There are many counts of this clonotype. The chain is built from TRBV29-1 and TRBJ1-1; 7 nucleotides agree with TRBD1. The CDR3 sequence is 10 residues long. CDR1 and CDR2 from the germline V gene are SQVTM and ANQGSEA. After removal of 5 bases from V and 6 bases from J, the junction contained 0 bases not matched to a gene. CDR3 DNA sequence: TGCAGCGTTCAGGGGGCTGAAGCTTTCTTT. Translating gives CSVQGAEAFF.

This rearrangement joins TRBV28 to TRBJ1-2; the D gene is possibly TRBD1 (6 bases). Germline CDR1 reads MDHEN; CDR2 reads SYDVKM. The CDR3 is 13 amino acids. Trimming removed 6 bases at V and 8 bases at J, with 16 bases between. The CDR3 sequence is CASSQTGLWGYTF. The CDR3 DNA sequence: TGTGCCAGCAGCCAGACAGGACTATGGGGCTACACCTTC.

This clonotype was seen repeatedly, ten times or more. This chain links TRBV13 with TRBJ2-7, with 11 bases fitting TRBD2. V was clipped by 1 base and J by 7 bases; unmatched bases: 9. This CDR3 is 16 amino acids long. Germline V lookup: CDR1 PRHDT, CDR2 FYEKMQ (reference sequence). CDR3 sequence: CASSLVLAGGSTEQYF. The CDR3 nucleotides are TGTGCCAGCAGCTTAGTCCTAGCGGGGGGCTCCACGGAGCAGTACTTC.

This clonotype showed up just a few times. The chain combines TRBV5-5 with TRBJ2-1, with D uncertain. Trimming left V 2 bases short and J 7 bases short, with 10 bases between. The germline V gene has CDR1 SGHKS and CDR2 YYEKEE (reference sequence). The CDR3 length is 13 residues. CDR3 sequence reads: CASSFSPENEQFF. The DNA for the CDR3 is TGTGCCAGCAGCTTCTCTCCAGAGAATGAGCAGTTCTTC.

This clonotype was seen ten or more times. The chain recombines TRBV28 with TRBJ2-7, with TRBD1 matching 8 bases. The CDR3 extends over 16 amino acids. The ends lost 4 bases at V and 1 base at J; junction bases unmatched: 9. Germline V gene sequence: CDR1 MDHEN, CDR2 SYDVKM. CDR3 region: CASSSPDRVVSYEQYF. CDR3 in DNA: TGTGCCAGCAGTTCGCCGGACAGGGTGGTTTCCTACGAGCAGTACTTC.